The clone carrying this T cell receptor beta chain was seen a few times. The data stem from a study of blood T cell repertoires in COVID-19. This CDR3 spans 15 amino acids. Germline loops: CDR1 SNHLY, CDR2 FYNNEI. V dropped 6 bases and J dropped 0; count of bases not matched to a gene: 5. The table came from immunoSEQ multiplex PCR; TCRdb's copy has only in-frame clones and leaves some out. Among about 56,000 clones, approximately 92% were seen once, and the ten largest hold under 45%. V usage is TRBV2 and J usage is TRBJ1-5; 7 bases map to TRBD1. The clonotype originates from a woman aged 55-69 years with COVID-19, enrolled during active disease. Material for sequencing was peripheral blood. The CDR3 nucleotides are TGTGCCAGCAGGGAGGGGACAGTTAGCAATCAGCCCCAGCATTTT. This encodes CASREGTVSNQPQHF.